A single sample gave rise to the 16 T cell receptor beta chains below, sequenced in a study of neurological immune-mediated disorders. One entry per CDR3 protein, called by TCRdb with MiXCR from the 5' RACE reads. The sample gives tens of thousands of distinct CDR3 sequences, 3% to 4% of which show up once; around 3.1% is in the top ten. Specimen: PBMCs. These receptor sequences come from a young woman with multiple sclerosis.

At least ten counts were recorded for this clonotype. The chain recombines TRBV20-1 with TRBJ2-1, with 9 bases that match TRBD2. CDR3 length equals 14 residues. After removal of 7 bases from V and 5 bases from J, the junction contained 9 bases not matched to a gene. The V gene's germline CDR1 is DFQATT and CDR2 SNEGSKA (reference sequence). CDR3 nucleotide sequence: TGCAGTGTAGGCTTAGCGGGGGACCACAATGAGCAGTTCTTC. Its translation is CSVGLAGDHNEQFF.

This clonotype was detected ten times or more. CDR3 loop: CSVDAGHGPQHF. CDR3 sequence (DNA): TGCAGCGTTGACGCCGGTCATGGGCCCCAGCATTTT. J is TRBJ1-5 and V is TRBV29-1; D gene ambiguous. V shed 3 bases and J shed 9 bases, with 12 bases lying between them. CDR3 length: 12 amino acids. CDR1 is SQVTM, CDR2 ANQGSEA, per germline. The complete variable domain, with remaining parts taken from reference TRBV29-1 and TRBJ1-5, reads SAVISQKPSRDICQRGTSLTIQCQVDSQVTMMFWYRQQPGQSLTLIATANQGSEATYESGFVIDKFPISRPNLTFSTLTVSNMSPEDSSIYLCSVDAGHGPQHFGDGTRLSIL.

The sample holds a few counts of this clonotype. The rearrangement links TRBV20-1 to TRBJ2-1; the D gene is possibly TRBD2 (5 bases). There are 14 residues in the CDR3. Germline V CDR1 and CDR2: DFQATT, SNEGSKA (reference sequence). Trimming pared 3 bases from V and 0 bases from J, leaving 9 bases between. CDR3 DNA: TGCAGTGCTAGTGGGAGCAACTCCTACAATGAGCAGTTCTTC. Residues: CSASGSNSYNEQFF.

Many counts were recorded for this clonotype. The chain recombines TRBV3-1 with TRBJ2-7; D might be TRBD2 (6 bases). Germline CDR1 and CDR2: LGHDT and YNNKEL (reference sequence). The CDR3 has 12 residues. The germline V and J ends were trimmed by 6 bases and 1 base, with 7 bases remaining between them. Here the CDR3 reads CASRRGSYEQYF. In DNA, the CDR3 is TGTGCCAGCAGGCGGGGATCCTACGAGCAGTACTTC.

Many counts were recorded for this clonotype. The rearrangement links TRBV7-6 to TRBJ1-1; 9 bases agree with TRBD1. The CDR3 totals 14 residues. CDR1 and CDR2 from the germline V gene are SGHVS and FNYEAQ. Trimming took 4 bases from V and 5 from J; bases not matched to a gene: 5. The CDR3 bases are TGTGCCAGCAGCTGGGGACAGGGAGAGACTGAAGCTTTCTTT. This encodes CASSWGQGETEAFF.

This clonotype was seen many times. The rearrangement uses TRBV12-3 or TRBV12-4 and TRBJ1-4; tentative D call: TRBD1 (5 bases). This CDR3 region has 15 residues. Trimming shortened V by 4 bases and J by 4 bases, and 13 bases separated the two germline ends. The CDR3 region has the DNA TGTGCCAGCAGTTCCCAGGGACGGCTTAATGAAAAACTGTTTTTT. As protein: CASSSQGRLNEKLFF.

This clonotype was seen only a few times. This chain links TRBV20-1 with TRBJ1-2; a possible D gene is TRBD1 (5 bases). The CDR3 covers 13 residues. V lost 6 bases and J lost 0, with 11 bases in between. From germline, CDR1 is DFQATT and CDR2 SNEGSKA (reference sequence). CDR3 sequence reads: CSARDPTNYGYTF. CDR3 coding DNA: TGCAGTGCGAGGGACCCAACTAACTATGGCTACACCTTC.

There are many counts of this clonotype. The chain carries TRBV9 and TRBJ2-1, with 7 bases identical to TRBD2. The CDR3 totals 15 residues. V shed 5 bases and J 4 bases; nucleotides not matched to a gene: 9. Germline CDR1 reads SGDLS; CDR2 reads YYNGEE. The DNA of the CDR3 is TGTGCCAGCAGACCGAGCGGAGCGGGATACAATGAGCAGTTCTTC. Translating it yields CASRPSGAGYNEQFF. The variable domain in full, completed from reference TRBV9 and TRBJ2-1, reads DSGVTQTPKHLITATGQRVTLRCSPRSGDLSVYWYQQSLDQGLQFLIQYYNGEERAKGNILERFSAQQFPDLHSELNLSSLELGDSALYFCASRPSGAGYNEQFFGPGTRLTVL.

This clonotype was detected many times. The DNA for the CDR3 is TGTGCCATCAGAACCCAACAATACCCCTACGAGCAGTACTTC. The encoded protein is CAIRTQQYPYEQYF. The genes are TRBV10-3 and TRBJ2-7; D remains unclear. The CDR3 is made up of 14 amino acids. Germline V gene sequence: CDR1 ENHRY, CDR2 SYGVKD. V lost 6 bases, J lost 2 bases, and 14 bases lay in between.

This clonotype has ten or more counts. This chain uses TRBV24-1 with TRBJ2-1; either TRBD1 or TRBD2 may supply D (5 bases each). V shed 4 bases and J shed 1 base, with 13 bases lying between them. This CDR3 has 16 residues. Per the germline V gene, CDR1 is KGHDR and CDR2 is SFDVKD. CDR3 residues: CATSDPTGGSYNEQFF. The CDR3 DNA sequence: TGTGCCACCAGTGACCCTACAGGAGGTTCCTACAATGAGCAGTTCTTC.

This clonotype has a count of ten or more. The chain joins TRBV7-2 to TRBJ2-1; 8 bases are shared with TRBD2. Germline V gene lookup returns CDR1 SGHTA and CDR2 FQGNSA. This CDR3 is 16 amino acids long. Trimming took 1 base from V and 4 from J; bases not matched to a gene: 6. CDR3 in DNA: TGTGCCAGCAGCTTAGACGGGGGGGCCACTTACAATGAGCAGTTCTTC. Translated, it gives CASSLDGGATYNEQFF.

This clonotype was detected ten times or more. The chain couples TRBV20-1 to TRBJ2-1; TRBD2 agrees at 11 bases. Germline trimming cut 3 bases from V and 7 bases from J; bases unmatched to any gene: 8. The V gene's germline CDR1 is DFQATT and CDR2 SNEGSKA (reference sequence). This CDR3 region has 15 residues. CDR3 sequence (DNA): TGCAGTGCTAGGGCTACTAGCGGGGGATGGAATGAGCAGTTCTTC. It translates to CSARATSGGWNEQFF.

This clonotype has at least ten counts. The chain has TRBV19 and TRBJ2-1; TRBD2 aligns across 7 bases. From germline, CDR1 is LNHDA and CDR2 SQIVND (reference sequence). V lost 3 bases to trimming and J lost 6 bases; unmatched junction nucleotides: 5. CDR3 length: 14 residues. The CDR3 DNA reads as TGTGCCAGTAGTATGGGACTACCAGGCAATGAGCAGTTCTTC. Protein sequence: CASSMGLPGNEQFF.

Ten or more counts support this clonotype. This rearrangement joins TRBV5-1 to TRBJ2-2; no reliable D call. The CDR3 runs to 15 residues. The germline V gene encodes CDR1 SGHRS and CDR2 YFSETQ. Between the trimmed V and J ends, which lost 4 bases and 1 base, there was a span of 11 bases. The CDR3 sequence is CASSTIARNTGELFF. Here the CDR3 DNA reads TGCGCCAGCAGCACCATAGCTAGGAACACCGGGGAGCTGTTTTTT.

Here the CDR3 reads CASSSGGTTNEKLFF. The CDR3, as DNA: TGCGCCAGCAGCTCAGGGGGTACAACTAATGAAAAACTGTTTTTT. The chain is built from TRBV5-1 and TRBJ1-4, with 7 bases fitting TRBD1. Germline V gene sequence: CDR1 SGHRS, CDR2 YFSETQ. Trimming took 3 bases from V and 0 from J; bases not matched to a gene: 2. The CDR3 has 15 amino acids.

This clonotype was seen repeatedly, ten times or more. This chain links TRBV5-1 with TRBJ2-1; possibly TRBD2 for D (6 bases). Germline CDR1 and CDR2: SGHRS and YFSETQ. V was shortened by 1 base and J by 9 bases, with 11 bases between the two germline ends. This CDR3 has 13 residues. The CDR3 DNA is TGCGCCAGCAGCTTGTTACTAGCAACTGAGCAGTTCTTC. Translation gives CASSLLLATEQFF.